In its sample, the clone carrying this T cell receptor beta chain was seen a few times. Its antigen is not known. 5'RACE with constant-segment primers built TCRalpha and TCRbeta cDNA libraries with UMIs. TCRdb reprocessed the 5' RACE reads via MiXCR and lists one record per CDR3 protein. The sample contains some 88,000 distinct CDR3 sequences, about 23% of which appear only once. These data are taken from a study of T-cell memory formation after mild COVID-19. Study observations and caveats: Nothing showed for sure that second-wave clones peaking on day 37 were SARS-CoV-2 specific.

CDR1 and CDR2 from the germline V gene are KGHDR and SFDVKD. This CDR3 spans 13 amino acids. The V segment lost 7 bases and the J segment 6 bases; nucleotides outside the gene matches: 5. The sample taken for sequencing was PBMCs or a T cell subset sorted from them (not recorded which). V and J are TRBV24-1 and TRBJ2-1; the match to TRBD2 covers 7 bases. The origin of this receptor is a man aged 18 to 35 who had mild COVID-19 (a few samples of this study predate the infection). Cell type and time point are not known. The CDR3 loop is CATSPRGGNEQFF. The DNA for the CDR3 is TGTGCCACCAGCCCTCGCGGGGGCAATGAGCAGTTCTTC.